Sequencing of this T cell receptor (beta chain) was carried out in a study of blood T cell repertoires in COVID-19. V dropped 5 bases and J dropped 0 bases, with 11 bases sitting between them. Germline V gene sequence: CDR1 SGHVS, CDR2 FQNEAQ. The CDR3 is made up of 14 amino acids. Residents of about two dozen US areas, aged about 18 to 89 years, made up the participants. Assignment of participants to cohorts was predicated upon participant-reported clinical history. Per the original data handling: Amplifying reference gene primers gave estimates of nucleated cell counts. Produced via immunoSEQ multiplex PCR; TCRdb's table is partial and in-frame only. Clone size and V and J calls were adopted from that table, with D and trimming inferred from the DNA. The sample records some 150,000 clones, over 75% being singletons.

This chain joins TRBV7-8 and TRBJ2-7; D possibly corresponds to TRBD1 (7 bases). The specimen sequenced was PBMCs or T cells enriched from blood (not recorded which). The sequence was collected from a woman between 25 and 40 years old with acute COVID-19. The DNA for the CDR3 is TGTGCCAGCAGCATTCAGGGGGGCTCCTACGAGCAGTACTTC. This codes for CASSIQGGSYEQYF. The full variable domain, rest sourced from reference TRBV7-8 and TRBJ2-7, is GAGVSQSPRYKVAKRGQDVALRCDPISGHVSLFWYQQALGQGPEFLTYFQNEAQLDKSGLPSDRFFAERPEGSVSTLKIQRTQQEDSAVYLCASSIQGGSYEQYFGPGTRLTVT.